This T cell receptor (beta chain) was identified during a study of cytomegalovirus exposure and HLA in healthy donors. Findings and caveats of the study: Sequencing probably produced one cluster of sequence variants that were highly shared. In a later analysis, CMV-associated beta chains were mostly HLA-associated, it appeared. Most observed TCR sequences were rare, whereas some public TCRs were detected in many donors.

Turning to this clone: Its specificity is not known.

V shed 0 bases and J shed 1 base, with 13 bases lying between them. This CDR3 has 16 residues. Germline V gives CDR1 SGHTA, CDR2 FQGTGA. The PCR used 60 Vbeta and 13 Jbeta primers. Repertoires were generated with immunoSEQ multiplex PCR, while TCRdb's copy carries only in-frame clones and drops some. The data show about 140,000 clones, approximately 72% seen once. The chain combines TRBV7-3 with TRBJ2-7, with D possibly TRBD2 on 7 matching bases. The source of this sequence is a woman aged 60-75 years in good health and CMV-seronegative. Sequencing was carried out using PBMCs. The CDR3 region is CASSLTGASGSYEQYF. CDR3 sequence (DNA): TGTGCCAGCAGCTTAACGGGGGCTAGCGGATCCTACGAGCAGTACTTC.